The T cell receptor (beta chain) described here comes from a study of patients and donors after allogeneic stem cell transplantation. TCRdb ran MiXCR on the RT-PCR reads and lists one entry per CDR3 protein. In the table there are 900,000 to 1,000,000 distinct CDR3 sequences, under 20% of which are singletons. V dropped 0 bases and J dropped 5 bases, with 10 bases sitting between them. The CDR3 has 14 residues. Germline CDR1 SGHNT, CDR2 YENEEA. The sequence derives from a human donor who was either an allogeneic HSCT recipient or a stem cell or donor lymphocyte infusion donor (not recorded which). It is not recorded whose cells these are; they may come from a transplant donor. Sequencing used blood, either unsorted or a sorted T cell fraction (not recorded which). The chain joins TRBV11-3 to TRBJ1-2; unclear D gene. The CDR3 DNA reads as TGTGCCAGCAGCTTAGATCAGCGGCAATATGGCTACACCTTC. Translating it yields CASSLDQRQYGYTF.